These 26 T cell receptor beta chains share one sample of origin, sequenced in a study of T cell repertoires in cytomegalovirus infection. Each CDR3 protein gets one entry after TCRdb re-called the reads with MiXCR. The profile shows approximately 180,000 distinct CDR3 sequences, about 21% of them singletons. Material: PBMCs. Receptor source: a human donor in good health (CMV status not recorded). Some clones in this sample may be carry-over from other donors' samples.

CDR3 protein: CASSHRTGIRANYGYTF. CDR3 coding DNA: TGTGCCAGCAGCCATAGGACAGGGATCAGAGCTAACTATGGCTACACCTTC. The V and J genes are TRBV6-2 or TRBV6-3 and TRBJ1-2, with 8 bases that match TRBD1. CDR1 is MNHEY, CDR2 SVGEGT, per germline. Trimming cost V 6 bases and J 0 bases; bases outside gene matches: 12. The CDR3 contains 17 residues.

With respect to this clonotype: A read error is likely, as this CDR3 ends without the conserved phenylalanine or tryptophan. V gene TRBV6-1 combines with J gene TRBJ1-2; 7 bases fit TRBD1. This CDR3 region has 19 residues. The germline gives CDR1 MNHNS, CDR2 SASEGT. The V gene end was trimmed by 3 bases and the J gene end by 0 bases; junction bases not matched to a gene: 16. The CDR3 sequence: CASSDLPGQPKSSNYGYTI. CDR3 in DNA: TGTGCCAGCAGTGACCTCCCGGGACAGCCAAAATCCTCTAACTATGGCTACACCATC.

The genes are TRBV29-1 and TRBJ2-7; D is perhaps TRBD2 (5 bases). This CDR3 is 15 amino acids long. CDR1 and CDR2 from the germline V gene are SQVTM and ANQGSEA. The germline V and J ends were trimmed by 0 bases and 0 bases, with 12 bases remaining between them. CDR3 amino acids: CSVEDNIASSYEQYF. The CDR3 nucleotides are TGCAGCGTTGAAGATAACATAGCGAGCTCCTACGAGCAGTACTTC.

This clonotype was seen only a few times. The V gene is TRBV7-9, the J gene TRBJ1-1, with 9 bases identical to TRBD1. CDR3 size: 15 residues. V shed 5 bases, J shed 0 bases, and the junction held 4 bases outside the gene matches. Looked up from germline, CDR1 is SEHNR and CDR2 is FQNEAQ (reference sequence). The CDR3 here is CASSAGTGMNTEAFF. Here the CDR3 DNA reads TGTGCCAGCAGCGCCGGGACAGGGATGAACACTGAAGCTTTCTTT.

This clonotype was counted between two and nine times. This chain links TRBV7-3 with TRBJ1-1; perhaps TRBD1 as D (5 bases). Per the germline V gene, CDR1 is SGHTA and CDR2 is FQGTGA. The length of the CDR3 is 15 residues. Trimming pared 4 bases from V and 5 bases from J, leaving 17 bases between. CDR3: CASSSLGQGYTEAFF. The DNA for the CDR3 is TGTGCCAGCAGCTCCCTCGGCCAGGGTTATACTGAAGCTTTCTTT.

CDR3 residues: CSVYGRDGYTF. DNA of the CDR3: TGCAGCGTATACGGCAGGGATGGCTACACCTTC. The chain has TRBV29-1 and TRBJ1-2, with a possible D match to TRBD1 (5 bases). In germline, CDR1 is SQVTM, CDR2 ANQGSEA. Deletions cut 6 bases from V and 6 bases from J, with 11 bases between. The CDR3 spans 11 residues.

In its sample, this clonotype is medium-sized. The rearrangement joins TRBV7-2 to TRBJ2-2, with 10 bases that match TRBD2. J lost 0 bases, V lost 0 bases, and 4 bases had no gene match. The CDR3 is 18 amino acids. Germline V gene data show CDR1 as SGHTA and CDR2 as FQGNSA. CDR3 residues: CASSLALAGAANTGELFF. The CDR3 nucleotides are TGTGCCAGCAGCTTAGCGCTAGCGGGGGCCGCGAACACCGGGGAGCTGTTTTTT.

This clonotype was counted a few times. The genes are TRBV6-1 and TRBJ2-5; D possibly matches TRBD1 or TRBD2 (5 bases each). The CDR3 extends over 14 amino acids. Germline V gene lookup returns CDR1 MNHNS and CDR2 SASEGT. V lost 10 bases, J lost 5 bases, and 20 bases lay in between. The DNA of the CDR3 is TGTGCCACCCGTCCGGGACCGATGAAGGAGACCCAGTACTTC. This translates into CATRPGPMKETQYF.

The rearrangement links TRBV30 to TRBJ2-1, with TRBD2 as a possible D gene (6 bases). Trimming took off 0 bases at V and 0 bases at J, with 15 bases between the two ends. The CDR3 totals 17 residues. Germline V gene sequence: CDR1 GTSNPN, CDR2 SVGIG (reference sequence). The chain's CDR3 is CAWSVRDFRGSYNEQFF. The DNA for the CDR3 is TGTGCCTGGAGTGTACGGGACTTCCGAGGCTCCTACAATGAGCAGTTCTTC.

The chain carries TRBV7-8 and TRBJ2-1; D ambiguous. This CDR3 has 19 residues. Germline V lookup: CDR1 SGHVS, CDR2 FQNEAQ. Trimming shortened V by 0 bases and J by 0 bases, and 18 bases separated the two germline ends. The CDR3 coding sequence is TGTGCCAGCAGCTTAGCGAGATTTGTAGGGCGGAGCTCCTACAATGAGCAGTTCTTC. Its translation is CASSLARFVGRSSYNEQFF.

This clonotype has a count of ten or more. J is TRBJ1-5 and V is TRBV7-9; no reliable D call. CDR1 SEHNR and CDR2 FQNEAQ come from the germline V gene (reference sequence). CDR3 size: 14 residues. V lost 1 base to trimming and J lost 1 base, with 5 bases between them. CDR3 residues: CASSLVDSNQPQHF. The CDR3 DNA reads as TGTGCCAGCAGCTTAGTTGACAGCAATCAGCCCCAGCATTTT.

This clonotype was seen ten or more times. The rearrangement uses TRBV7-3 and TRBJ2-6; 10 bases align to TRBD2. Germline values: CDR1 SGHTA, CDR2 FQGTGA. The ends lost 2 bases at V and 0 bases at J; junction bases unmatched: 7. The CDR3 consists of 19 residues. CDR3 nucleotide sequence: TGTGCCAGCAGCTTATATCTAGCGGGGGCACGCTCTGGGGCCAACGTCCTGACTTTC. This gives the protein CASSLYLAGARSGANVLTF.

This clonotype was found a few times. The rearrangement links TRBV5-4 to TRBJ2-5; TRBD2 matches 11 bases. Germline V lookup: CDR1 SGHNT, CDR2 YYREEE (reference sequence). Trimming at V came to 1 base and at J to 5 bases, leaving 7 bases not matched to a gene. This CDR3 is built from 16 residues. In DNA form, the CDR3 reads TGTGCCAGCAGCTTGAAACGTAGCGGGGGGGCCGAGACCCAGTACTTC. Translated: CASSLKRSGGAETQYF.

This chain connects TRBV20-1 to TRBJ2-1; D is possibly TRBD2 (6 bases). The germline V gene has CDR1 DFQATT and CDR2 SNEGSKA (reference sequence). This CDR3 spans 12 amino acids. Trimming took off 0 bases at V and 12 bases at J, with 12 bases between the two ends. The CDR3 DNA follows: TGCAGTGCTAGAGATGGAGGAGGGGTGCAGTTCTTC. Its protein product is CSARDGGGVQFF.

V usage is TRBV14 and J usage is TRBJ1-1; D gene ambiguous. V lost 3 bases, J lost 4 bases, and 21 bases lay in between. The CDR3 consists of 17 residues. Germline V lookup: CDR1 SGHDN, CDR2 FVKESK. CDR3 DNA sequence: TGTGCCAGCAGCCATAGAACAGCCGTTGGTGTTAGCACTGAAGCTTTCTTT. Protein product: CASSHRTAVGVSTEAFF.

The gene calls are TRBV10-3 and TRBJ1-5; the D is unclear. The CDR3 loop spans 14 amino acids. Germline V gives CDR1 ENHRY, CDR2 SYGVKD. V shed 0 bases and J shed 4 bases, with 7 bases lying between them. CDR3 protein: CAISESNRNQPQHF. The CDR3 bases are TGTGCCATCAGTGAGTCGAACAGAAATCAGCCCCAGCATTTT.

The chain joins TRBV28 to TRBJ2-7; D may be TRBD2 (7 bases). This CDR3 has 14 amino acids. CDR1 is MDHEN, CDR2 SYDVKM, per germline. V lost 5 bases and J lost 1, with 12 bases in between. As DNA, the CDR3 is TGTGCCAGCAGTCGGAGGGGGGGATCCTACGAGCAGTACTTC. Translating it yields CASSRRGGSYEQYF.

About this clonotype: An end of the junction differs from the germline gene, which may be a read error. The rearrangement joins TRBV7-6 to TRBJ2-3, with 9 bases that match TRBD1. The germline V gene has CDR1 SGHVS and CDR2 FNYEAQ. The length of the CDR3 is 15 residues. CDR3 amino acids: CASSLTGGLADTLYF. The CDR3 bases are TGTGCCAGCAGCCTTACAGGGGGCTTGGCAGATACGCTGTATTTT.

In its sample, this clonotype was seen once. The chain couples TRBV20-1 to TRBJ2-1; D might be TRBD1 or TRBD2, each matching 5 bases. With 6 bases removed from V and 1 base from J, the gap between germline ends came to 13 bases. The CDR3 consists of 14 residues. The germline V gene encodes CDR1 DFQATT and CDR2 SNEGSKA (reference sequence). The CDR3 nucleotides are TGCAGTGCCCGGGGCGGTCCTTCCTACAATGAGCAGTTCTTC. This gives the protein CSARGGPSYNEQFF.

This clonotype was observed many times. The J gene is TRBJ2-2, the V gene TRBV7-2, with 7 bases aligning to TRBD2. CDR1 is SGHTA, CDR2 FQGNSA, per germline. The CDR3 contains 17 residues. Trimming took 4 bases from V and 0 from J; bases not matched to a gene: 8. CDR3 amino acids: CASSYPWAGANTGELFF. In DNA, the CDR3 is TGTGCCAGCAGCTACCCATGGGCGGGAGCGAACACCGGGGAGCTGTTTTTT.

As concerns this clonotype: It may be a read error: a sequence one base away is much more abundant. The CDR3 DNA follows: TGTGCCTCCCAATTCTCAGGTAGGGATACGCAGTATTTT. Its translation is CASQFSGRDTQYF. The chain links TRBV7-2 to TRBJ2-3, with D uncertain. V lost 11 bases and J lost 6, with 18 bases in between. Germline CDR1 SGHTA, CDR2 FQGNSA. This CDR3 is built from 13 residues.

This chain uses TRBV4-1 with TRBJ1-4; tentatively, D is TRBD1 (6 bases). V lost 0 bases and J lost 0, with 11 bases in between. CDR1 and CDR2 from the germline V gene are MGHRA and YSYEKL. The CDR3 covers 17 residues. The CDR3, as DNA: TGCGCCAGCAGCCAAGACCACGAGGGGGCAACTAATGAAAAACTGTTTTTT. Translating it yields CASSQDHEGATNEKLFF.

This sequence joins TRBV7-2 and TRBJ2-3; D could derive from TRBD1 or TRBD2 (6 bases each). The germline gives CDR1 SGHTA, CDR2 FQGNSA. The CDR3 is made up of 16 amino acids. Trimming removed 1 base from V and 0 bases from J, with 11 bases in between. For the CDR3, the DNA is TGTGCCAGCAGCTTAGGGGGGGCGGGGAGCACAGATACGCAGTATTTT. Amino acid sequence: CASSLGGAGSTDTQYF.

The chain is built from TRBV5-5 and TRBJ1-6; D may be TRBD1 (6 bases). The CDR3 runs to 14 residues. Trimming left V 2 bases short and J 9 bases short, with 12 bases between. Germline CDR1 is SGHKS and CDR2 is YYEKEE (reference sequence). CDR3 amino acids: CASSLQGAGSPLHF. The CDR3 DNA sequence: TGTGCCAGCAGCTTACAGGGTGCCGGTTCACCCCTCCACTTT.

This clonotype appeared a few times. V and J are TRBV5-6 and TRBJ1-1, with a possible D match to TRBD1 (6 bases). This CDR3 spans 15 amino acids. Trimming stripped 6 bases from V and 3 bases from J, with 18 bases between. Germline V CDR1 and CDR2: SGHDT, YYEEEE. The CDR3 spells CASNPIGRGDTEAFF. DNA for the CDR3: TGTGCCAGCAACCCAATTGGCAGGGGAGACACTGAAGCTTTCTTT.

This clonotype occurred a few times. The chain links TRBV12-3 or TRBV12-4 to TRBJ2-7; 12 nucleotides align to TRBD2. The CDR3 length is 15 residues. V trimming: 4 bases; J trimming: 2 bases; junction bases outside the gene matches: 3. The DNA for the CDR3 is TGTGCCAGCAGTTGGGCTAGCGGGGGGGCCTACGAGCAGTACTTC. It encodes CASSWASGGAYEQYF.